Detailed here is one TCR beta chain. Which antigen it targets is not known. The record has no base qualities; no much larger clone is one base away. What this sample's time point label stands for: pre-sensitization, week 0. The treatment or condition tag for this specimen amounts to: therapeutic diphenylcyclopropenone sensitization with weekly scalp DPC. At every patch-test visit, the blood draw took place before the patch test was put on. Eligible patients were aged 18 to 70, diagnosed with alopecia, deemed suitable for DPC therapy, and excluded if pregnant. Unfractionated whole blood was collected in Tempus Blood RNA tubes, and total RNA was extracted from that blood. Library preparation used RACE. The listed sequencing device is NextSeq 500. During library preparation, unique molecular identifiers were attached to individual cDNA molecules so that TCRs could be counted in a quantitative, reproducible way. Both TCR alpha and TCR beta chains were sequenced from each blood RNA sample. The paper's data handling went like this. A median of about 89,000 TCRs per sample was observed, with a range of about 23,224 to 690,600. V, J and CDR3 annotation of the TCR reads was performed with the Decombinator software suite. For PS versus PT1 abundance plots, all samples were subsampled to the same number of TCRs (28,000). Expanded TCRs were defined as absent before sensitization and observed at least eight times at the 2-week time point. The raw public reads went through TCRdb reprocessing: fastp at Q25, MiXCR clone calling, in-frame beta chains kept. Rows are unified per CDR3 protein, each entry keeping the most common DNA and genes. TCRdb's processing, not the study's, gives the V and J calls here. The sample contains around 250,000 distinct CDR3 sequences, 7.5% to 9% of them found a single time. 2.3% of the sample comes from the top ten.

Taken from the germline V gene, the CDR1 and CDR2 loops are SGHRS and YFSETQ. V and J lose 0 bases and 10 bases, and a span of 9 bases separates them. Inclusive of the bounding cysteine and phenylalanine, the CDR3 is 12 residues long. Only the CDR3 DNA stays, 36 bases, in frame from base 1. These data come from a study of human T cells and chemical hapten exposure (dated by TCRdb to the early 2020s). Some background on the complete study: For sensitization, 2% DPC in acetone was applied to an approximately 2 cm by approximately 2 cm area of upper inner arm skin. Throughout the roughly 26-week study period, patients were also given weekly therapeutic DPC doses on the scalp. Patch testing on the upper back used Finn chambers containing 0.01% DPC, with scoring done after 6 days according to International Contact Dermatitis Research Group standards. Most of the patients in the cohort were female, and the cohort covered alopecia areata with under or over 50% scalp involvement, alopecia totalis and alopecia universalis. The libraries were sequenced as a pool, and the TCR yield per sample differed mostly because of small variations in library volumes within the pool. Peripheral blood TCR repertoire changes were tracked in vivo in alopecia patients during primary and secondary sensitization to the hapten diphenylcyclopropenone (DPC). Blood samples were taken from patients before sensitization (week 0) and then at 2, 6 and about 24 weeks after DPC sensitization. Blood for TCR sequencing was provided by twenty-nine alopecia patients at one to four time points (pre-sensitization, 2, 6 and 24 weeks). Points the paper makes about the study in general: Repeated subsampling changed both the strength of the expansion versus patch-test correlation and the threshold at which the correlation became significant. Expanded TCRs formed significantly more large CDR3 similarity clusters than pre-sensitization or healthy control sets, consistent with antigen-driven responses. All patients had alopecia, a presumed autoimmune disease, so their immune response might differ from that of healthy individuals. The number of PT1 expanded TCRs positively correlated with patch test score, significant at thresholds 8, 16 and 32 but not 4. DPC sensitization did not change how many TCRs were above 1 in 1000 frequency, and no evidence was found of alterations in global repertoire structure.

This receptor chain uses TRBV5-1 and TRBJ2-3; a tentative D match to TRBD2 spans 5 bases. Here the sequenced sample was whole blood, taken in connection with sensitization to the hapten diphenylcyclopropenone (DPC). The source of this sequence is a woman aged 40 to 49 with alopecia areata. Some clones in this sample may be carry-over from other donors' samples. The CDR3 loop reads CASSLELESQYF. In nucleotides, the sequence is TGCGCCAGCAGCTTGGAACTAGAATCGCAGTATTTT.